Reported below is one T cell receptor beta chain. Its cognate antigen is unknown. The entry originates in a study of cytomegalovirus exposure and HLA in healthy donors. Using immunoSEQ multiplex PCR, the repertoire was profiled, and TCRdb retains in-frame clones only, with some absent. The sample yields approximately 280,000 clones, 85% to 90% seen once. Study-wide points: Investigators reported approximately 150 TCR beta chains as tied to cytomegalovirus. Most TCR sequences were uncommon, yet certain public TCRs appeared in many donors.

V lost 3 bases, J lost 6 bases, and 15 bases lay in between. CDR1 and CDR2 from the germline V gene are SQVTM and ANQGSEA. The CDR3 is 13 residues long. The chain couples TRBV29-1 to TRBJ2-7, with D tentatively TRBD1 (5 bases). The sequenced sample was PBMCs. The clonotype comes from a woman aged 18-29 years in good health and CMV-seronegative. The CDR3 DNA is TGCAGCGTTGAGGGCAGGGTCGTAAGCGAGCAGTACTTC. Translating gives CSVEGRVVSEQYF.